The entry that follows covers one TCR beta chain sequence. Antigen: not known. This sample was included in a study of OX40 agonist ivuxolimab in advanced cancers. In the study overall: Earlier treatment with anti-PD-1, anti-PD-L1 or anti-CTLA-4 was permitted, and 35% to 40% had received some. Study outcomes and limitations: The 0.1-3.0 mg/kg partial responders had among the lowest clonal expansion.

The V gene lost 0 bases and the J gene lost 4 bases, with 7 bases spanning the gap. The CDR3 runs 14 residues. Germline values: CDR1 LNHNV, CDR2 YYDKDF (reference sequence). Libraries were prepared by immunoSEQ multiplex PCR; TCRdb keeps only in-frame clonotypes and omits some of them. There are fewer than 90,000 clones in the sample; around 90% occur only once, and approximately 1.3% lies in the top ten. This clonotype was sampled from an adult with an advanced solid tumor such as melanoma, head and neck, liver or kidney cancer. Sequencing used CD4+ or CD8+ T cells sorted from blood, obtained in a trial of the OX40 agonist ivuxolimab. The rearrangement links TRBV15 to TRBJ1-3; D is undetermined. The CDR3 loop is CATSRDGGGNTIYF. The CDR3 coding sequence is TGTGCCACCAGCAGAGACGGAGGAGGAAACACCATATATTTT.